These 30 T cell receptor beta chains were sequenced from one sample in a study of a mutant IDH1 vaccine in newly diagnosed glioma. As to time point: baseline, week 1 (first vaccination visit). The treatment denotes: pre-vaccination baseline after standard-of-care therapy. The assay was immunoSEQ multiplex PCR, and TCRdb's table has in-frame clones only and misses some. The sample lists roughly 41,000 clones, roughly 78% seen once, with approximately 9.1% in the top ten. Sequencing used PBMCs, obtained from a glioma patient treated with radiotherapy, temozolomide or both. These receptors originate from a man aged 35 to 55 with glioma. Some clones in this sample may be carry-over from other donors' samples.

The chain employs TRBV5-4 and TRBJ1-1; 11 positions agree with TRBD1. V lost 4 bases, J lost 1 base, and 6 bases stayed unmatched. Germline values: CDR1 SGHNT, CDR2 YYREEE (reference sequence). The CDR3 totals 16 residues. The CDR3 region has the DNA TGTGCCAGCAGCGACTGGACAGGGGGCTCGAACACTGAAGCTTTCTTT. It specifies CASSDWTGGSNTEAFF.

The chain recombines TRBV30 with TRBJ1-6; D unclear. The CDR3 is made up of 14 amino acids. V was clipped by 5 bases and J by 4 bases, with 12 bases between them. Germline CDR1 GTSNPN, CDR2 SVGIG (reference sequence). Here the CDR3 reads CAWGSTGYNSPLHF. The DNA for the CDR3 is TGTGCCTGGGGTTCGACTGGGTATAATTCACCCCTCCACTTT.

This clone came up a few times. The chain couples TRBV9 to TRBJ2-3, with D possibly matching TRBD2 (6 bases). V lost 4 bases and J lost 4, with 16 bases in between. The CDR3 is made up of 15 amino acids. CDR1 and CDR2 from the germline V gene are SGDLS and YYNGEE. The CDR3 DNA is TGTGCCAGCAGCCGGGGGAGGAATATTGCAGATACGCAGTATTTT. This sequence encodes CASSRGRNIADTQYF.

V gene TRBV28 combines with J gene TRBJ1-1, with TRBD1 as a possible D gene (5 bases). V dropped 7 bases and J dropped 1 base, with 13 bases sitting between them. Germline CDR1 MDHEN, CDR2 SYDVKM. CDR3 length: 14 residues. CDR3 DNA sequence: TGTGCCAGCATCGGGTGGGGGGGGAACACTGAAGCTTTCTTT. Translation: CASIGWGGNTEAFF.

Only one count was recorded for this clone. The chain recombines TRBV5-4 with TRBJ2-6, with D unclear. Trimming shortened V by 0 bases and J by 4 bases, and 8 bases separated the two germline ends. The CDR3 length is 15 residues. Germline-derived CDR1 and CDR2 are SGHNT and YYREEE (reference sequence). The CDR3 nucleotides are TGTGCCAGCAGCTTGGGGCCGACCGGGGCCAACGTCCTGACTTTC. It encodes CASSLGPTGANVLTF.

This clone was observed a handful of times. The J gene is TRBJ1-5, the V gene TRBV5-5; D is ambiguous. Germline V gives CDR1 SGHKS, CDR2 YYEKEE (reference sequence). The CDR3 length is 15 residues. The ends were cut back, 4 bases at V and 3 bases at J, with 14 bases in the middle. CDR3 in DNA: TGTGCCAGCAGCCAGCTAGGAGCAGTCAATCAGCCCCAGCATTTT. Translated: CASSQLGAVNQPQHF.

The J gene is TRBJ1-1, the V gene TRBV6-1; TRBD1 aligns across 9 bases. V trimming: 4 bases; J trimming: 7 bases; junction bases outside the gene matches: 10. CDR1 is MNHNS, CDR2 SASEGT, per germline. CDR3 length: 15 amino acids. The CDR3 coding sequence is TGTGCCAGCAGTGGTGCGAGGACAGGGGTTAATGAAGCTTTCTTT. Protein: CASSGARTGVNEAFF.

The chain joins TRBV5-1 to TRBJ1-1; TRBD1 aligns across 7 bases. Germline CDR1 and CDR2: SGHRS and YFSETQ. After removal of 4 bases from V and 6 bases from J, the junction contained 6 bases not matched to a gene. This CDR3 comprises 13 residues. Here the CDR3 DNA reads TGCGCCAGCAGCCTCGGGACAGTTCCTGAAGCTTTCTTT. Residues: CASSLGTVPEAFF.

This chain connects TRBV28 to TRBJ2-2; a possible D gene is TRBD1 (6 bases). The CDR3 has 14 residues. Trimming pared 4 bases from V and 2 bases from J, leaving 8 bases between. Germline V gene data show CDR1 as MDHEN and CDR2 as SYDVKM. For the CDR3, the DNA is TGTGCCAGCAGTTGGGGGCGAAACACCGGGGAGCTGTTTTTT. Translating gives CASSWGRNTGELFF.

V and J are TRBV10-2 and TRBJ1-6; TRBD1 might be the D (5 bases). Trimming took off 0 bases at V and 8 bases at J, with 11 bases between the two ends. Germline values: CDR1 WSHSY, CDR2 SAAADI. This CDR3 is built from 15 residues. The CDR3 sequence is CASSESGGVHSPLHF. The CDR3 DNA follows: TGCGCCAGCAGTGAGTCTGGGGGAGTTCATTCACCCCTCCACTTT.

This clone was seen only once. V gene TRBV5-1 combines with J gene TRBJ2-3; no firm D call. The CDR3 sequence is 15 residues long. V was pared by 5 bases and J by 3 bases, with 16 bases between. Per germline, CDR1 SGHRS and CDR2 YFSETQ. This CDR3 reads CASRTDGWQTDTQYF. CDR3 sequence (DNA): TGCGCCAGCAGAACCGATGGATGGCAGACAGATACGCAGTATTTT.

This clone has more than one count but fewer than ten. This rearrangement joins TRBV10-2 to TRBJ1-5; no reliable D call. This CDR3 comprises 12 residues. Germline loops: CDR1 WSHSY, CDR2 SAAADI. V was cut by 4 bases and J by 7 bases, with 8 bases left in between. For the CDR3, the DNA is TGCGCCAGCAGTGGGGTACAGCAGCCCCAGCATTTT. It codes for CASSGVQQPQHF.

V and J are TRBV10-2 and TRBJ1-5; 7 bases align to TRBD1. V dropped 9 bases and J dropped 0; count of bases not matched to a gene: 8. The germline V gene encodes CDR1 WSHSY and CDR2 SAAADI. The CDR3 is made up of 15 amino acids. In DNA form, the CDR3 reads TGCGCCAGTTCCCGGGACAGTTATAGCAATCAGCCCCAGCATTTT. It codes for CASSRDSYSNQPQHF.

The chain joins TRBV19 to TRBJ1-6; the D is unclear. V lost 8 bases to trimming and J lost 8 bases, with 19 bases between them. This CDR3 is 15 amino acids long. The V gene's germline CDR1 is LNHDA and CDR2 SQIVND (reference sequence). CDR3 bases: TGTGCCAGTTCAACCTGGACGGCCCGAGATTCACCCCTCCACTTT. It is translated as CASSTWTARDSPLHF.

In its sample, this clone was seen once. CDR3 residues: CSVFNTGAFSYEQYF. The CDR3 nucleotides are TGCAGCGTTTTCAATACTGGGGCTTTCTCCTACGAGCAGTACTTC. V usage is TRBV29-1 and J usage is TRBJ2-7, with D possibly being TRBD1 (5 bases). The V gene lost 5 bases and the J gene lost 0 bases, with 17 bases spanning the gap. The CDR3 runs 15 residues. The V gene's germline CDR1 is SQVTM and CDR2 ANQGSEA.

The rearrangement links TRBV28 to TRBJ1-1, with a weak D call TRBD1 (6 bases). Between the trimmed V and J ends, which lost 7 bases and 3 bases, there was a span of 18 bases. Germline V gives CDR1 MDHEN, CDR2 SYDVKM. This CDR3 region has 15 residues. Here the CDR3 DNA reads TGTGCCAGCACCATGCCAACAGGGAAATACACTGAAGCTTTCTTT. Its protein product is CASTMPTGKYTEAFF.

The chain uses TRBV25-1 and TRBJ2-2; D possibly corresponds to TRBD1 (6 bases). The CDR3 extends over 15 amino acids. V lost 10 bases and J 6 bases, leaving 21 bases between the germline ends. Germline CDR1 and CDR2: MGHDK and SYGVNS. The CDR3 sequence is CATGRGARSSGELFF. The CDR3, as DNA: TGTGCCACCGGCAGGGGCGCACGTTCTTCCGGGGAGCTGTTTTTT.

The rearrangement links TRBV7-9 to TRBJ2-7, with D perhaps TRBD1 or TRBD2 (6 bases each). Germline values: CDR1 SEHNR, CDR2 FQNEAQ (reference sequence). Trimming removed 4 bases from V and 5 bases from J, with 12 bases in between. The CDR3 consists of 13 residues. The CDR3 is CASSYPGADEQYF. For the CDR3, the DNA is TGTGCCAGCAGCTATCCGGGGGCCGACGAGCAGTACTTC.

The gene calls are TRBV11-1 and TRBJ2-7; D is unclear. Germline V lookup: CDR1 SGHAT, CDR2 FQDESV (reference sequence). This CDR3 has 14 amino acids. V shed 6 bases and J shed 4 bases, with 16 bases lying between them. CDR3: CASSPATNRYEQYF. The DNA of the CDR3 is TGTGCCAGCAGTCCTGCCACCAATCGTTACGAGCAGTACTTC. Using reference TRBV11-1 and TRBJ2-7 for the parts outside the CDR3, the full variable domain is EAEVAQSPRYKITEKSQAVAFWCDPISGHATLYWYRQILGQGPELLVQFQDESVVDDSQLPKDRFSAERLKGVDSTLKIQPAELGDSAMYLCASSPATNRYEQYFGPGTRLTVT.

The chain couples TRBV30 to TRBJ1-4; D remains ambiguous. The germline V and J ends were trimmed by 0 bases and 4 bases, with 6 bases remaining between them. CDR1 is GTSNPN and CDR2 is SVGIG in the germline V gene (reference sequence). The CDR3 is 13 residues long. CDR3 nucleotide sequence: TGTGCCTGGAGTGTACTCCTTAATGAAAAACTGTTTTTT. Its translation: CAWSVLLNEKLFF.

Details on this clone: Its ends do not fully match the called genes, so a read error is possible. The rearrangement links TRBV7-6 to TRBJ2-7; 7 bases agree with TRBD1. The length of the CDR3 is 15 residues. CDR1 is SGHVS, CDR2 FNYEAQ, per germline. CDR3: CASTVARDSLSPPLF. The CDR3 DNA reads as TGTGCCAGCACCGTTGCCCGGGACAGCCTTTCTCCCCCATTATTC.

This chain connects TRBV7-9 to TRBJ1-1; the D gene is possibly TRBD1 (6 bases). This CDR3 is 15 amino acids long. Trimming left V 1 base short and J 1 base short, with 10 bases between. Germline lookup yields CDR1 SEHNR and CDR2 FQNEAQ (reference sequence). The chain's CDR3 is CASSLGQGTNTEAFF. The CDR3 DNA reads TGTGCCAGCAGCTTAGGGCAGGGGACGAACACTGAAGCTTTCTTT.

The rearrangement joins TRBV6-1 to TRBJ1-1; D may be TRBD1 (5 bases). V was pared by 1 base and J by 0 bases, with 6 bases between. This CDR3 is built from 14 residues. The germline gives CDR1 MNHNS, CDR2 SASEGT. The CDR3 reads CASSEGQLNTEAFF. DNA for the CDR3: TGTGCCAGCAGTGAAGGACAGTTGAACACTGAAGCTTTCTTT.

The chain links TRBV7-2 to TRBJ1-6; possible D gene TRBD1, 5 bases. V lost 5 bases, J lost 11 bases, and 19 bases lay in between. This CDR3 spans 15 amino acids. Germline-derived CDR1 and CDR2 are SGHTA and FQGNSA. In nucleotides, the CDR3 is TGTGCCAGCAGCCGGATGAGGGGACGGATAACACCCCTCCACTTT. Protein product: CASSRMRGRITPLHF.

The chain carries TRBV6-5 and TRBJ2-5; D might be TRBD1 (6 bases). This CDR3 spans 13 amino acids. Germline V CDR1 and CDR2: MNHEY, SVGAGI. V was cut by 7 bases and J by 5 bases, with 14 bases left in between. CDR3 DNA sequence: TGTGCCAGCACCCAGTGGACAGCCGAGACCCAGTACTTC. Translating gives CASTQWTAETQYF.

The chain couples TRBV6-1 to TRBJ1-1; 7 nucleotides line up with TRBD1. The CDR3 sequence is 15 residues long. J gave up 4 bases and V 3 bases, and 8 bases lay outside the gene matches. Germline V gene data show CDR1 as MNHNS and CDR2 as SASEGT. The CDR3, as DNA: TGTGCCAGCAGTGATGAGCCGGCAGGGGGCACTGAAGCTTTCTTT. It encodes CASSDEPAGGTEAFF.

Sample share makes this clone medium-sized. CDR3 amino acids: CASSPRRGASTDTQYF. The DNA for the CDR3 is TGTGCCAGCTCACCACGGCGGGGGGCTAGCACAGATACGCAGTATTTT. The chain uses TRBV18 and TRBJ2-3; 8 bases map to TRBD2. J was trimmed by 0 bases and V by 1 base; bases with no gene match: 3. The germline V gene encodes CDR1 KGHSH and CDR2 LQKENI. This CDR3 contains 16 residues.

J is TRBJ1-6 and V is TRBV27; perhaps TRBD1 as D (5 bases). Germline V gene lookup returns CDR1 MNHEY and CDR2 SMNVEV (reference sequence). This CDR3 region has 14 residues. V lost 8 bases, J lost 9 bases, and 17 bases lay in between. The CDR3 sequence is CASRVLIGGSPLHF. The CDR3, as DNA: TGTGCCAGCCGGGTTTTGATCGGGGGTTCACCCCTCCACTTT.

The chain links TRBV7-2 to TRBJ1-3; D is ambiguous. The length of the CDR3 is 13 residues. Germline lookup yields CDR1 SGHTA and CDR2 FQGNSA. V lost 7 bases and J lost 1, with 8 bases in between. The CDR3, as DNA: TGTGCCAGCACCTACACTTCTGGAAACACCATATATTTT. This translates into CASTYTSGNTIYF.

This chain links TRBV27 with TRBJ2-1, with D unresolved. Trimming took off 3 bases at V and 1 base at J, with 7 bases between the two ends. CDR3 length: 14 residues. CDR1 is MNHEY and CDR2 is SMNVEV in the germline V gene (reference sequence). The CDR3 nucleotides read TGTGCCAGCAGTTTGATGGGGTCCTACAATGAGCAGTTCTTC. This translates into CASSLMGSYNEQFF.